This TCR beta chain derives from a study of type 1 regulatory T cells. Study summary: An in vitro protocol generated T-allo10, a Tr1-enriched, alloantigen-specific CD4 T cell product.

CDR1 is MNHEY and CDR2 is SVGEGT in the germline V gene. The CDR3 is 15 amino acids. V lost 6 bases to trimming and J lost 1 base; unmatched junction nucleotides: 4. MiXCR, applied by TCRdb to the reads, yields one record per CDR3 protein. The sample lists around 88,000 distinct CDR3 sequences; 25% to 40% were seen once. J is TRBJ2-1 and V is TRBV6-2 or TRBV6-3, with 9 nucleotides matching TRBD1. The sample comprised CD4+ T cells, either the whole sample or a sorted fraction (not recorded which). The TCR comes from a human donor in good health. In nucleotides, the CDR3 is TGTGCCAGCAGGAAACAGGGGGCGTCCTACAATGAGCAGTTCTTC. This sequence encodes CASRKQGASYNEQFF.